This T cell receptor beta chain originates from a study of sequential checkpoint blockade in melanoma (dated by TCRdb to between 2018 and 2020). For the wider study: Patients were assigned by 1:1 randomization to either first-line nivolumab followed by ipilimumab (arm A) or ipilimumab followed by nivolumab (arm B). Maintenance nivolumab came after both trial sequences.

TCRbeta CDR3 regions were immunosequenced from genomic DNA with the immunoSEQ Assay. Before high-throughput sequencing, genomic DNA was amplified using bias-controlled multiplex PCR. The source study handled its data this way. To quantify the absolute abundance of each unique TCRbeta CDR3 region, the sequences were collapsed and filtered. Clonality, defined as 1 minus Pielou's evenness, was calculated using only productive rearrangements. Clones with significantly greater frequencies in on-treatment versus baseline samples were identified using a previously published method. As stored in TCRdb, this immuneACCESS dataset retains in-frame rearrangements with V and J assigned. A fraction of the clones does not appear; measured against another copy, unresolved V genes explain less than half of the discrepancy, and the remainder lacks a known reason. The DNA was the basis for D and trimming; V, J and clone size are from that table. Present in this sample are 13,000 or so clones, almost 85% of which were seen just once. The ten largest clones capture approximately 26% of the sample.

As for this clone: The clone's antigen remains unknown. Base qualities were left out, and no much larger clone turns up one base away.

The CDR3 runs 14 amino acids, cysteine and phenylalanine included. Just the 42-base CDR3 DNA is kept, in frame starting at base 1. The germline V gene supplies CDR1 KGHSH and CDR2 LQKENI. V gives up 7 bases and J gives up 2 bases, and the segment between their germline ends measures 15 bases. The sample's treatment or condition label is to be understood as: randomized to nivolumab then ipilimumab (arm A) or the reverse (arm B). No trial patient had received prior DNA-damaging chemotherapy. On a FACS Aria II flow cytometer, live CD3+CD8+ cells that were negative for CD19 and CD56 were sorted from thawed PBMCs. The samples were obtained from melanoma patients enrolled in CheckMate 064, an open-label, randomized phase II trial testing sequential checkpoint blockade. Leukapheresis was used to collect peripheral blood mononuclear cells, which were then purified with Ficoll-Paque and frozen in human serum with about 9.3% DMSO. Immediately after sorting, the purity of the sorted blood CD3+CD8+ cells was confirmed to be >98%, and DNA was then extracted.

The paper's findings and limits, for the study overall: The response-prediction model combining TCR metrics and mutation burden needs validation in larger, independent patient cohorts.

The sequence derives from a human donor with melanoma. This sample comprised CD8+ T cells sorted from blood (inferred from file names), obtained from a patient given nivolumab and ipilimumab in sequence. The rearrangement joined TRBV18 to TRBJ2-7, with a tentative D gene TRBD1 over 6 matching bases. The encoded CDR3 is CASLPATGAYEQYF. The nucleotides read TGTGCCAGCTTACCCGCGACAGGCGCCTACGAGCAGTACTTC.